A single TCR beta chain is shown here with its context. Its specificity is not known. Unique molecular identifiers were in the cDNA, with template-switch universal primer binding. TCRdb ran MiXCR on the 5' RACE reads and lists one entry per CDR3 protein. The table includes around 550,000 distinct CDR3 sequences, approximately 16% detected once. These data come from a study of identical twins. Study-level points and caveats: Without tracking the same donors, conclusions rested on cross-sectional statistical analysis. Weaker excess twin sharing was observed in beta out-of-frame sequences. Twin pairs' shared out-of-frame alpha sequences were enriched in low generation probability.

The same specimen was also included in a second study, on yellow fever vaccine responses in identical twins.

This TCR came from a young woman in good health. The sample consisted of CD4+ T cells sorted from blood.

The CDR3 loop reads CASSLVGVYNEQFF. CDR3 nucleotides: TGTGCCAGCAGTTTAGTGGGAGTCTACAATGAGCAGTTCTTC. This chain links TRBV28 with TRBJ2-1, with TRBD2 as a possible D gene (5 bases). Germline CDR1 MDHEN, CDR2 SYDVKM. V was clipped by 2 bases and J by 3 bases, with 8 bases between them. There are 14 residues in the CDR3.